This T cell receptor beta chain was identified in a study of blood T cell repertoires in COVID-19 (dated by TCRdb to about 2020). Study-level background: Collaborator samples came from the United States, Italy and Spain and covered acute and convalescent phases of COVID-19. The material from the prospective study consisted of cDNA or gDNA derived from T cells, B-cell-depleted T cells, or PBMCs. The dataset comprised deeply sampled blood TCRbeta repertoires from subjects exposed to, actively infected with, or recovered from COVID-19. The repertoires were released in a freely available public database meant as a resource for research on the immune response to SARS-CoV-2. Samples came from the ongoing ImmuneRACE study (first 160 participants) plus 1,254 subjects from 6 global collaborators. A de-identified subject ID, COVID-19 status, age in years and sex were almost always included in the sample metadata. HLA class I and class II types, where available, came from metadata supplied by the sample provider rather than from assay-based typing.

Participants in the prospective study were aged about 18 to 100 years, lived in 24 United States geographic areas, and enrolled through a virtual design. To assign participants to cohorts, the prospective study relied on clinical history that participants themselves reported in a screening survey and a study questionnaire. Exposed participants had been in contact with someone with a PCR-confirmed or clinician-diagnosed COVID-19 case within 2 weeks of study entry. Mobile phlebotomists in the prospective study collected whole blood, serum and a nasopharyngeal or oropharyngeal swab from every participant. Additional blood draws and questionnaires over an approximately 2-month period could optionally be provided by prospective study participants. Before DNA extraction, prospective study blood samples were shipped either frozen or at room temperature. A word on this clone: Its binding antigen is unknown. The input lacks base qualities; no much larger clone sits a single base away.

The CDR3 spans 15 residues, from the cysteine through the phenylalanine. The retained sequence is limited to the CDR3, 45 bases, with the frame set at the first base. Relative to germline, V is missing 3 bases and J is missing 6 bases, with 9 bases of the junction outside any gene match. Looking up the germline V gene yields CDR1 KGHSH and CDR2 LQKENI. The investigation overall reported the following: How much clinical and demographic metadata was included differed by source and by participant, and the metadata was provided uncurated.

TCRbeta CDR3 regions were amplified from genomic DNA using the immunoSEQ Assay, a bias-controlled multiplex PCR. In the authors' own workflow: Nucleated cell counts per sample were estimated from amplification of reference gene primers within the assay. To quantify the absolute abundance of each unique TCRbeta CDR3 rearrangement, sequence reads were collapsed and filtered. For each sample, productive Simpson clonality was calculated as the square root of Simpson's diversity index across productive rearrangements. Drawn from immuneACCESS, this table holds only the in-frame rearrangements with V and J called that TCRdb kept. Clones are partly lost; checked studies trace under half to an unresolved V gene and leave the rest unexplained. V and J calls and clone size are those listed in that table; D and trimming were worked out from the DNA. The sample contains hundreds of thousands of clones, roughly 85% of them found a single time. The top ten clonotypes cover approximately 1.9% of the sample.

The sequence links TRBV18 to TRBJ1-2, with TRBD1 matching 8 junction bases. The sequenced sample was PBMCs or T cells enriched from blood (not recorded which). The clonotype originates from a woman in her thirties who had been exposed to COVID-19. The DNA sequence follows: TGTGCCAGCTCACCTGTAAACAGGGGGTCGAATGGCTACACCTTC. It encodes CASSPVNRGSNGYTF.